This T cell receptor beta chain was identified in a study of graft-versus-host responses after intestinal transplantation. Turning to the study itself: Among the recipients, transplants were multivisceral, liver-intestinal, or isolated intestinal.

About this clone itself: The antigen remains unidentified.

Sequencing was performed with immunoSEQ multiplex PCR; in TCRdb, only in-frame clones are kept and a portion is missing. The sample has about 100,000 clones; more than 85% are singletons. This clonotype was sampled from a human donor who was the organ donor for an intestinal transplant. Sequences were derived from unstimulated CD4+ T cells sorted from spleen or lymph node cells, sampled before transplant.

The CDR3, as DNA: TGTGCCAGCAGCTTGGAGGGGATCCAAGAGACCCAGTACTTC. Translation: CASSLEGIQETQYF. The chain couples TRBV5-6 to TRBJ2-5, with D tentatively TRBD1 (5 bases). The CDR3 contains 14 residues. Trimming left V 0 bases short and J 1 base short, with 7 bases between. In germline, CDR1 is SGHDT, CDR2 YYEEEE.